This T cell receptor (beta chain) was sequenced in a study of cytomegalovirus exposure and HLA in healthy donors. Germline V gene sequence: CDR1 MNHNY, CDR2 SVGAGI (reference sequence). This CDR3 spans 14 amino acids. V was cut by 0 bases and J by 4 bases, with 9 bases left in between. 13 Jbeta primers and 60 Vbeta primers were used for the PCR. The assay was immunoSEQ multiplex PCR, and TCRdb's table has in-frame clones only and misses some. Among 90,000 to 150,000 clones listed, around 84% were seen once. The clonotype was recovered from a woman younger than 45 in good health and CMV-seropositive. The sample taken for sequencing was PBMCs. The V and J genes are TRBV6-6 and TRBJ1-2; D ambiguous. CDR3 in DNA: TGTGCCAGCAGTTACTCGAGGGTTGGCTATGGCTACACCTTC. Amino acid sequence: CASSYSRVGYGYTF.